The 21 T cell receptor beta chains below all came from one sample that was sequenced in a study of OX40 agonist ivuxolimab in advanced cancers. Libraries were prepared by immunoSEQ multiplex PCR; TCRdb keeps only in-frame clonotypes and omits some of them. Here the sample spans 45,000 to 55,000 clones, approximately 84% being singletons. The specimen comprised CD4+ or CD8+ T cells sorted from blood, sampled in a trial of the OX40 agonist ivuxolimab. The receptors were gathered from an adult with an advanced solid tumor such as melanoma, head and neck, liver or kidney cancer.

The chain carries TRBV5-6 and TRBJ2-7, with a tentative D call TRBD2 (5 bases). This CDR3 spans 14 amino acids. Germline V lookup: CDR1 SGHDT, CDR2 YYEEEE. Trimming removed 0 bases at V and 5 bases at J, with 12 bases between. The CDR3 sequence is CASSLGRPGDEQYF. CDR3 coding DNA: TGTGCCAGCAGCTTGGGACGGCCCGGGGACGAGCAGTACTTC.

The chain uses TRBV27 and TRBJ2-7; 10 nucleotides line up with TRBD1. The germline V gene has CDR1 MNHEY and CDR2 SMNVEV (reference sequence). The V gene end was trimmed by 5 bases and the J gene end by 7 bases; junction bases not matched to a gene: 8. There are 14 residues in the CDR3. The CDR3 protein is CASSERQGAREQYF. The CDR3 DNA is TGTGCCAGCAGTGAACGACAGGGGGCGAGGGAGCAGTACTTC.

Only one count was recorded for this clone. The chain employs TRBV7-2 and TRBJ1-2, with D tentatively TRBD1 (5 bases). V was cut by 1 base and J by 0 bases, with 12 bases left in between. CDR3 length equals 16 residues. The germline V gene has CDR1 SGHTA and CDR2 FQGNSA. In DNA, the CDR3 is TGTGCCAGCAGCTTAGAGAGCAGGGCTTCTAACTATGGCTACACCTTC. Its protein is CASSLESRASNYGYTF.

The chain is built from TRBV29-1 and TRBJ1-1; no definite D call. V was pared by 4 bases and J by 0 bases, with 9 bases between. The CDR3 is made up of 13 amino acids. The germline V gene encodes CDR1 SQVTM and CDR2 ANQGSEA. The CDR3 loop is CSVGSGMNTEAFF. The CDR3 DNA is TGCAGCGTTGGAAGCGGCATGAACACTGAAGCTTTCTTT.

The V and J genes are TRBV6-6 and TRBJ1-5; a weak D match, TRBD1 (6 bases). Germline lookup yields CDR1 MNHNY and CDR2 SVGAGI (reference sequence). The CDR3 is 15 residues long. V lost 5 bases and J 3 bases, leaving 14 bases between the germline ends. Written as DNA, the CDR3 is TGTGCCAGCAGTGTTAGACAGGCGAACAATCAGCCCCAGCATTTT. This encodes CASSVRQANNQPQHF.

CDR3 amino acids: CASSYRKQFF. The CDR3 region has the DNA TGTGCCAGCAGTTACAGGAAGCAGTTCTTC. The chain couples TRBV6-8 to TRBJ2-1; D is unclear. Germline loops: CDR1 MNHGY, CDR2 SAAAGT. Trimming took 2 bases from V and 11 from J, leaving 4 bases between them. The CDR3 has 10 amino acids.

The rearrangement joins TRBV25-1 to TRBJ2-2; D is unresolved. The length of the CDR3 is 12 residues. Germline V CDR1 and CDR2: MGHDK, SYGVNS. V shed 6 bases and J shed 7 bases, with 9 bases lying between them. Written as DNA, the CDR3 is TGTGCCAGCAGGGGTAGTGACGGGGAGCTGTTTTTT. Its protein product is CASRGSDGELFF. The whole variable domain, filled in from reference TRBV25-1 and TRBJ2-2, reads EADIYQTPRYLVIGTGKKITLECSQTMGHDKMYWYQQDPGMELHLIHYSYGVNSTEKGDLSSESTVSRIRTEHFPLTLESARPSHTSQYLCASRGSDGELFFGEGSRLTVL.

The chain employs TRBV7-2 and TRBJ2-5; D is possibly TRBD2 (5 bases). V was pared by 1 base and J by 1 base, with 10 bases between. Germline CDR1 and CDR2: SGHTA and FQGNSA. The CDR3 consists of 15 residues. The CDR3 nucleotides are TGTGCCAGCAGCTTAGGAGGGCGGTTCCAAGAGACCCAGTACTTC. It encodes CASSLGGRFQETQYF.

V is TRBV7-2 and J is TRBJ2-3; 16 bases are shared with TRBD2. CDR1 is SGHTA and CDR2 is FQGNSA in the germline V gene. CDR3 length: 17 residues. With 4 bases clipped from V and 5 bases from J, the junction kept 6 bases outside the gene matches. In nucleotides, the CDR3 is TGTGCCAGCAGCTCCGGGACTAGCGGGGGGGCGATAGATACGCAGTATTTT. Its translation is CASSSGTSGGAIDTQYF.

This clone was found a few times. The CDR3 sequence: CASSPWYRKTSTDTQYF. The CDR3 region has the DNA TGTGCCAGCTCACCATGGTACAGAAAGACTAGCACAGATACGCAGTATTTT. The chain couples TRBV18 to TRBJ2-3; no reliable D call. The CDR3 has 17 amino acids. Germline V CDR1 and CDR2: KGHSH, LQKENI. Trimming pared 2 bases from V and 0 bases from J, leaving 15 bases between.

This clone has only a few counts. V gene TRBV6-6 combines with J gene TRBJ2-3; D gene unclear. The CDR3 has 12 residues. The V and J ends lost 5 bases and 11 bases respectively, with 14 bases between them. The germline V gene has CDR1 MNHNY and CDR2 SVGAGI (reference sequence). CDR3 sequence: CASSLVPSGQYF. The CDR3 DNA sequence: TGTGCCAGCAGTCTAGTACCTTCGGGGCAGTATTTT.

The chain links TRBV7-9 to TRBJ1-5; D unclear. The V end was cut by 5 bases, the J end by 5 bases, with 10 bases between. The CDR3 sequence is 13 residues long. Germline V CDR1 and CDR2: SEHNR, FQNEAQ (reference sequence). The CDR3 DNA is TGTGCCAGCAGCCCCGGGTGGGATCAGCCCCAGCATTTT. Protein sequence: CASSPGWDQPQHF.

The chain employs TRBV27 and TRBJ1-2, with 10 bases matching TRBD1. V lost 2 bases and J lost 7; bases outside the gene matches: 4. The germline gives CDR1 MNHEY, CDR2 SMNVEV (reference sequence). CDR3 length: 14 residues. DNA of the CDR3: TGTGCCAGCAGTTTAGACAGGGGGCTTGGTGGCTACACCTTC. As protein: CASSLDRGLGGYTF.

This chain links TRBV10-3 with TRBJ1-1; D is ambiguous. The CDR3 runs 15 residues. V lost 0 bases and J lost 5, with 13 bases in between. CDR1 ENHRY and CDR2 SYGVKD come from the germline V gene. The CDR3 loop is CAISESGSIGTEAFF. CDR3 in DNA: TGTGCCATCAGTGAGTCGGGTTCCATAGGGACTGAAGCTTTCTTT.

The CDR3 DNA reads TGTGCCAGCAGCGTAGTGGGTAGCGGGAGTCATCGGGAGACCCAGTACTTC. Its protein is CASSVVGSGSHRETQYF. The chain links TRBV9 to TRBJ2-5, with 9 bases matching TRBD2. J lost 5 bases, V lost 0 bases, and 11 bases had no gene match. Germline values: CDR1 SGDLS, CDR2 YYNGEE. This CDR3 has 17 residues.

The V and J genes are TRBV7-8 and TRBJ1-1; D may be TRBD1 (6 bases). Trimming removed 1 base from V and 6 bases from J, with 15 bases in between. Germline assignment: CDR1 SGHVS and CDR2 FQNEAQ. CDR3 size: 15 residues. CDR3 DNA sequence: TGTGCCAGCAGCTTAGACTGGACAGCACCCCCTGAAGCTTTCTTT. Translated: CASSLDWTAPPEAFF.

The rearrangement uses TRBV7-8 and TRBJ2-5, with a tentative D call TRBD2 (6 bases). V was pared by 4 bases and J by 6 bases, with 15 bases between. The CDR3 totals 14 residues. Germline lookup yields CDR1 SGHVS and CDR2 FQNEAQ. The DNA of the CDR3 is TGTGCCAGCAGCTCCAGCCGGGGGAAAAAGACCCAGTACTTC. Translation gives CASSSSRGKKTQYF.

The rearrangement uses TRBV30 and TRBJ2-7; tentatively, D is TRBD1 (6 bases). Germline V CDR1 and CDR2: GTSNPN, SVGIG (reference sequence). CDR3 length: 13 amino acids. The V gene lost 1 base and the J gene lost 6 bases, with 13 bases spanning the gap. The CDR3 sequence is CAWSAQGIREQYF. The DNA of the CDR3 is TGTGCCTGGAGTGCACAGGGAATCCGCGAGCAGTACTTC. Drawing the rest from reference TRBV30 and TRBJ2-7, the complete variable domain is SQTIHQWPATLVQPVGSPLSLECTVEGTSNPNLYWYRQAAGRGLQLLFYSVGIGQISSEVPQNLSASRPQDRQFILSSKKLLLSDSGFYLCAWSAQGIREQYFGPGTRLTVT.

The chain combines TRBV5-1 with TRBJ1-3; D gene unclear. V shed 0 bases and J shed 2 bases, with 3 bases lying between them. This CDR3 spans 13 amino acids. Germline values: CDR1 SGHRS, CDR2 YFSETQ. CDR3 sequence: CASSLGPGNTIYF. The CDR3 region has the DNA TGCGCCAGCAGCTTGGGGCCTGGAAACACCATATATTTT.

This sequence joins TRBV14 and TRBJ2-1, with 8 bases matching TRBD2. After removal of 4 bases from V and 3 bases from J, the junction contained 5 bases not matched to a gene. Germline loops: CDR1 SGHDN, CDR2 FVKESK. This CDR3 is 15 amino acids long. Here the CDR3 DNA reads TGTGCCAGCAGCCGCTTTAGCGGGAACTACAATGAGCAGTTCTTC. It translates to CASSRFSGNYNEQFF.

The chain uses TRBV28 and TRBJ1-2; D gene ambiguous. This CDR3 is 13 amino acids long. V shed 5 bases and J shed 4 bases, with 11 bases lying between them. The germline V gene has CDR1 MDHEN and CDR2 SYDVKM. CDR3 sequence reads: CASSEITTYGYTF. The CDR3 DNA is TGTGCCAGCAGTGAAATCACTACCTATGGCTACACCTTC.